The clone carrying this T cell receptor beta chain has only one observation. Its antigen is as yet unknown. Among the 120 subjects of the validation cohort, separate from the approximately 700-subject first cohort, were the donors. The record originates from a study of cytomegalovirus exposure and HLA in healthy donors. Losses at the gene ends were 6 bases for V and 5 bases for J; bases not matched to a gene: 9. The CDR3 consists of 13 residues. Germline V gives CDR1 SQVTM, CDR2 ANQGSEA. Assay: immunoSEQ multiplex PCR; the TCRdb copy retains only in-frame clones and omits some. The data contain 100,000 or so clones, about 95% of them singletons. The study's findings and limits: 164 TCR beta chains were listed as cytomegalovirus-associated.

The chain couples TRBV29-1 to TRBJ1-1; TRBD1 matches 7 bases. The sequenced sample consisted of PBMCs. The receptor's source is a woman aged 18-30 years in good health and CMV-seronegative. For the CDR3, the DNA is TGCAGCGTCCGAGGGACAGAAGTTACTGAAGCTTTCTTT. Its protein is CSVRGTEVTEAFF.